This passage covers 23 T cell receptor beta chains from one sample sequenced in a study of cytomegalovirus exposure and HLA in healthy donors. PCR used 60 Vbeta primers and 13 Jbeta primers. The method was immunoSEQ multiplex PCR; TCRdb's version includes in-frame clones alone and lacks a portion of them. This table has 100,000 to 150,000 clones, around 74% appearing once. Sequenced input: PBMCs. The receptors come from a male donor in good health and CMV-seronegative.

The V and J genes are TRBV28 and TRBJ2-7; TRBD2 might be the D (5 bases). Looked up from germline, CDR1 is MDHEN and CDR2 is SYDVKM. V was clipped by 7 bases and J by 2 bases, with 15 bases between them. The CDR3 length is 14 residues. The CDR3 loop is CASTSWRKAYEQYF. CDR3 nucleotide sequence: TGTGCCAGCACCTCCTGGAGGAAAGCCTACGAGCAGTACTTC.

The chain has TRBV9 and TRBJ2-3; TRBD1 agrees at 9 bases. CDR3 length: 14 residues. The V segment lost 3 bases and the J segment 5 bases; nucleotides outside the gene matches: 4. The germline V gene has CDR1 SGDLS and CDR2 YYNGEE. The CDR3 region has the DNA TGTGCCAGCAGCGCGTTGACAGGGGGAGATACGCAGTATTTT. Translating gives CASSALTGGDTQYF. The full variable domain, in which reference TRBV9 and TRBJ2-3 provide the parts outside the CDR3, is DSGVTQTPKHLITATGQRVTLRCSPRSGDLSVYWYQQSLDQGLQFLIQYYNGEERAKGNILERFSAQQFPDLHSELNLSSLELGDSALYFCASSALTGGDTQYFGPGTRLTVL.

This sequence joins TRBV7-3 and TRBJ2-3; 10 bases match TRBD2. V was pared by 5 bases and J by 4 bases, with 9 bases of the junction left unmatched. The CDR3 length is 16 residues. The germline V gene has CDR1 SGHTA and CDR2 FQGTGA. The CDR3: CASSPGSGRRADTQYF. For the CDR3, the DNA is TGTGCCAGCAGCCCGGGTAGCGGGAGGCGCGCAGATACGCAGTATTTT.

The chain couples TRBV5-4 to TRBJ2-1; 7 bases are a match to TRBD2. The CDR3 is 17 residues long. Germline V gene data show CDR1 as SGHNT and CDR2 as YYREEE (reference sequence). The V and J ends lost 3 bases and 1 base, in that order; junction bases with no gene match: 10. CDR3 DNA: TGTGCCAGCAGCTCACCCTTGTGGGGGGGGTCCTACAATGAGCAGTTCTTC. This codes for CASSSPLWGGSYNEQFF.

V gene TRBV5-8 combines with J gene TRBJ1-4, with 12 bases aligning to TRBD1. CDR1 and CDR2 from the germline V gene are SGHTS and YDEGEE. This CDR3 has 16 amino acids. The V and J ends lost 4 bases and 4 bases, in that order; junction bases with no gene match: 5. CDR3 sequence (DNA): TGTGCCAGCAGCCCGGGACAGGGGGCCTTTAATGAAAAACTGTTTTTT. As protein: CASSPGQGAFNEKLFF.

This clone was seen more than once but under ten times. The junction and the germline gene differ at one end; a read error may be behind it. This chain connects TRBV7-9 to TRBJ2-4; 11 nucleotides agree with TRBD1. In germline, CDR1 is SEHNR, CDR2 FQNEAQ (reference sequence). The CDR3 extends over 15 amino acids. The CDR3 nucleotides are TGTTCCAGCAGCCTTTCCGGGACAGGGGGAAACATTCAGTACTTC. It encodes CSSSLSGTGGNIQYF.

This clone came up once. In nucleotides, the CDR3 is TGTGCCAGCAGCTTAACAGCTGTCAAAAACATTCAGTACTTC. Residues: CASSLTAVKNIQYF. The chain links TRBV5-6 to TRBJ2-4; D is unresolved. Deletions cut 2 bases from V and 3 bases from J, with 9 bases between. CDR1 is SGHDT, CDR2 YYEEEE, per germline. This CDR3 is 14 amino acids long. Complete variable domain (other parts from reference TRBV5-6 and TRBJ2-4): DAGVTQSPTHLIKTRGQQVTLRCSPKSGHDTVSWYQQALGQGPQFIFQYYEEEERQRGNFPDRFSGHQFPNYSSELNVNALLLGDSALYLCASSLTAVKNIQYFGAGTRLSVL.

This chain joins TRBV7-2 and TRBJ2-1; tentative D call: TRBD2 (5 bases). Germline V gene sequence: CDR1 SGHTA, CDR2 FQGNSA. This CDR3 has 15 amino acids. Trimming removed 3 bases at V and 3 bases at J, with 12 bases between. CDR3 sequence: CASSFTSDGYNEQFF. For the CDR3, the DNA is TGTGCCAGCAGCTTCACTAGTGACGGCTACAATGAGCAGTTCTTC.

Concerning this clone: The germline gene is not matched at one end of the junction; a read error may be the cause. This chain links TRBV27 with TRBJ2-3, with 12 bases that match TRBD2. Germline V CDR1 and CDR2: MNHEY, SMNVEV (reference sequence). There are 14 residues in the CDR3. CDR3 sequence: CASSSHRGLAGGRF. DNA of the CDR3: TGTGCCAGCAGTTCCCATCGGGGGCTAGCGGGAGGGCGCTTT.

V and J are TRBV29-1 and TRBJ1-2, with 8 bases aligning to TRBD1. Germline CDR1 is SQVTM and CDR2 is ANQGSEA. The CDR3 runs 13 residues. The ends lost 7 bases at V and 10 bases at J; junction bases unmatched: 14. The CDR3 DNA reads TGCAGCGGGGGACGTTTGACAGGGGAGGACTACACCTTC. Encoded protein: CSGGRLTGEDYTF.

The V and J genes are TRBV27 and TRBJ2-5, with 9 bases identical to TRBD1. CDR1 and CDR2 from the germline V gene are MNHEY and SMNVEV (reference sequence). This CDR3 has 16 amino acids. Unmatched junction bases numbered 3, after V lost 1 base and J lost 0 bases. The CDR3 spells CASSLFGTGNQETQYF. The CDR3 DNA reads TGTGCCAGCAGTTTATTCGGGACAGGGAACCAAGAGACCCAGTACTTC.

This clone was seen a single time. The rearrangement joins TRBV7-2 to TRBJ2-7, with 9 bases fitting TRBD1. This CDR3 comprises 13 residues. CDR1 is SGHTA and CDR2 is FQGNSA in the germline V gene. Trimming took 5 bases from V and 3 from J; bases not matched to a gene: 2. CDR3 DNA sequence: TGTGCCAGCAGCAAGGGACAGGGCTACGAGCAGTACTTC. This translates into CASSKGQGYEQYF.

The chain combines TRBV27 with TRBJ2-1; the D gene is possibly TRBD1 (6 bases). V gave up 5 bases and J gave up 2 bases, with 13 bases separating them. The CDR3 totals 15 residues. CDR1 and CDR2 from the germline V gene are MNHEY and SMNVEV (reference sequence). CDR3 loop: CASSDRPPTYNEQFF. As DNA, the CDR3 is TGTGCCAGCAGTGACAGGCCACCCACCTACAATGAGCAGTTCTTC.

The chain has TRBV28 and TRBJ1-3; a weak D match, TRBD1 (5 bases). Per the germline V gene, CDR1 is MDHEN and CDR2 is SYDVKM. Trimming cost V 5 bases and J 0 bases, with 14 bases left between them. The CDR3 totals 16 residues. DNA for the CDR3: TGTGCCAGCAGTATGCAGGGTCTCAGCTCTGGAAACACCATATATTTT. Protein sequence: CASSMQGLSSGNTIYF.

The V and J genes are TRBV7-9 and TRBJ1-3; D unresolved. Germline assignment: CDR1 SEHNR and CDR2 FQNEAQ (reference sequence). The CDR3 runs 15 residues. V gave up 3 bases and J gave up 0 bases, with 9 bases separating them. This chain's CDR3 is CASSFTESSGNTIYF. CDR3 DNA sequence: TGTGCCAGCAGCTTCACTGAGAGCTCTGGAAACACCATATATTTT.

The rearrangement links TRBV6-5 to TRBJ1-1; D not certain. The CDR3 length is 15 residues. Germline-derived CDR1 and CDR2 are MNHEY and SVGAGI. Deletions cut 0 bases from V and 6 bases from J, with 14 bases between. CDR3 nucleotides: TGTGCCAGCAGTTACTCAACCCCAACGGTGTCTGAAGCTTTCTTT. Translated: CASSYSTPTVSEAFF.

This clone was observed a handful of times. The J gene is TRBJ2-2, the V gene TRBV6-5; possible D gene TRBD2, 6 bases. Germline CDR1 is MNHEY and CDR2 is SVGAGI. V lost 2 bases and J lost 5, with 15 bases in between. CDR3 length equals 16 residues. As DNA, the CDR3 is TGTGCCAGCAGTTACATCCAGGGAGGATGGACCGGGGAGCTGTTTTTT. Translation: CASSYIQGGWTGELFF.

The chain recombines TRBV15 with TRBJ1-1; D is undetermined. This CDR3 region has 14 residues. V was clipped by 0 bases and J by 5 bases, with 10 bases between them. Looked up from germline, CDR1 is LNHNV and CDR2 is YYDKDF (reference sequence). CDR3 nucleotide sequence: TGTGCCACCAGCAGAGATTGGGGAGGAACTGAAGCTTTCTTT. This codes for CATSRDWGGTEAFF.

The chain joins TRBV5-4 to TRBJ2-5; D is perhaps TRBD2 (6 bases). The J call is uncertain, as TRBJ2-7 better fits the DNA end. The CDR3 has 14 residues. The V gene's germline CDR1 is SGHNT and CDR2 YYREEE (reference sequence). In DNA, the CDR3 is TGTGCCAGCAGCCACCGGGAGAGCCTCTACGAGCAGTACTTC. Translation gives CASSHRESLYEQYF.

V is TRBV6-1 and J is TRBJ2-5; a possible D gene is TRBD2 (6 bases). This CDR3 region has 14 residues. V lost 4 bases and J 1 base, leaving 10 bases between the germline ends. CDR1 MNHNS and CDR2 SASEGT come from the germline V gene. CDR3 protein: CASSGGNLQETQYF. The CDR3 coding sequence is TGTGCCAGCAGTGGCGGGAACCTCCAAGAGACCCAGTACTTC.

The chain uses TRBV15 and TRBJ1-1, with unresolved D. The CDR3 consists of 14 residues. Germline CDR1 LNHNV, CDR2 YYDKDF (reference sequence). V dropped 4 bases and J dropped 0 bases, with 9 bases sitting between them. CDR3 sequence reads: CATSKLPLNTEAFF. The CDR3 nucleotides read TGTGCCACCAGCAAACTACCCCTGAACACTGAAGCTTTCTTT.

The chain links TRBV28 to TRBJ1-2, with a tentative D call TRBD1 (5 bases). Per the germline V gene, CDR1 is MDHEN and CDR2 is SYDVKM. V was pared by 2 bases and J by 2 bases, with 9 bases between. This CDR3 is 14 amino acids long. The CDR3 nucleotides are TGTGCCAGCAGTTTAATTGCAGGGAACTATGGCTACACCTTC. Translated: CASSLIAGNYGYTF.

The rearrangement joins TRBV7-9 to TRBJ1-2; the D gene is possibly TRBD1 (5 bases). In germline, CDR1 is SEHNR, CDR2 FQNEAQ (reference sequence). CDR3 size: 14 residues. Trimming removed 5 bases at V and 1 base at J, with 11 bases between. DNA of the CDR3: TGTGCCAGCAGCCGAACCGGGGGTAACTATGGCTACACCTTC. This codes for CASSRTGGNYGYTF. The variable domain in full, with the rest retrieved from reference TRBV7-9 and TRBJ1-2, is DTGVSQNPRHKITKRGQNVTFRCDPISEHNRLYWYRQTLGQGPEFLTYFQNEAQLEKSRLLSDRFSAERPKGSFSTLEIQRTEQGDSAMYLCASSRTGGNYGYTFGSGTRLTVV.